A single count supports the clone carrying this T cell receptor beta chain. Antigen specificity is unknown. The CDR3 is made up of 13 amino acids. Germline V CDR1 and CDR2: SGHDT, YYEEEE. Deletions cut 3 bases from V and 4 bases from J, with 9 bases between. The data derive from a study of siplizumab effects on memory and regulatory T cells. Findings of the study overall: Siplizumab caused a significant drop in alloreactive sequences traceable to unstimulated CD4+ memory cells. Naive T cells appeared more diverse than memory cells and seemed to be major alloresponse contributors.

Using immunoSEQ multiplex PCR, the repertoire was profiled, and TCRdb retains in-frame clones only, with some absent. This sample has about 120,000 clones, with around 94% found just once. The sequence was collected from a human donor in good health. What was sequenced was non-Treg CD4+ T cells sorted from blood. The V call is TRBV5-6, the J call TRBJ2-3; D is uncertain. The CDR3 nucleotides are TGTGCCAGCAGCTCCCCGGTCTCAGATACGCAGTATTTT. As protein: CASSSPVSDTQYF.